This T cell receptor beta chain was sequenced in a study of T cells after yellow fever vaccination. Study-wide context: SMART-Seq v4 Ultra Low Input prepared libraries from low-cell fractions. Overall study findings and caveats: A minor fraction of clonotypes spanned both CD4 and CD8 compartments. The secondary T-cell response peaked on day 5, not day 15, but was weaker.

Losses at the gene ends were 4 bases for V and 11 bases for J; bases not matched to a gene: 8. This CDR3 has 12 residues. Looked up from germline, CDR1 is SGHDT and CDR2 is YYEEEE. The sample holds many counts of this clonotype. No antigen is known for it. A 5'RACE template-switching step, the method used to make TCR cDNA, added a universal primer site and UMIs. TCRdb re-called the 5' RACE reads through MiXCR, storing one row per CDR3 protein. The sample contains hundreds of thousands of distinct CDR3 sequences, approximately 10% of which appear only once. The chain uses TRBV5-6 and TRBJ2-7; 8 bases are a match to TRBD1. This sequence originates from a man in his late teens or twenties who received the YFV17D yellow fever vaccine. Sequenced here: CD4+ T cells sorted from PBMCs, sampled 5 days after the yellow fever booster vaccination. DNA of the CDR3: TGTGCCAGCAGCCTCACAGGGGGTGTAGAGTACGTC. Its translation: CASSLTGGVEYV.